These 16 T cell receptor beta chains were all obtained from the same sample, sequenced in a study of CXCR3-negative and CXCR3-positive naive CD8 T cells. Preparation of TRB cDNA libraries relied on 5' RACE carrying UMI labels. Each CDR3 protein gets one entry in TCRdb, which reprocessed the 5' RACE reads and gives no DNA. The sample totals 70,000 to 95,000 distinct CDR3 sequences. Sequencing used naive CXCR3- CD8+ T cells from blood. The subset is: CD45RO-CCR7+CD27+CD95- naive CD8+ T cells lacking CXCR3 (TNR3-). These TCRs come from a human donor in good health. Some clones in this sample may be carry-over from other donors' samples.

The chain joins TRBV7-2 to TRBJ1-1; the D call from TCRdb, TRBD1, cannot be confirmed without DNA. This CDR3 comprises 15 residues. CDR1 and CDR2 (germline): SGHTA, FQGNSA. The CDR3 spells CASSFTGAMNTEAFF.

The chain recombines TRBV12-3 or TRBV12-4 with TRBJ2-2. The CDR3 is 15 amino acids. CDR3 sequence reads: CASSLEPGNTGELFF.

The genes are TRBV7-9 and TRBJ2-5; without DNA, the TCRdb call of TRBD2 cannot be checked. Germline V gene data show CDR1 as SEHNR and CDR2 as FQNEAQ (reference sequence). This CDR3 has 17 amino acids. CDR3 in amino acids: CASSSPRDYSYQETQYF. Together with reference TRBV7-9 and TRBJ2-5, the CDR3 gives the full variable domain: DTGVSQNPRHKITKRGQNVTFRCDPISEHNRLYWYRQTLGQGPEFLTYFQNEAQLEKSRLLSDRFSAERPKGSFSTLEIQRTEQGDSAMYLCASSSPRDYSYQETQYFGPGTRLLVL.

The genes are TRBV7-3 and TRBJ2-2; TCRdb indicates TRBD1, and absent DNA this call remains unverified. Germline V gives CDR1 SGHTA, CDR2 FQGTGA. The CDR3 sequence is 17 residues long. CDR3 sequence: CASSLFRGQGYTGELFF.

The genes are TRBV28 and TRBJ2-3; TCRdb returns TRBD2, unconfirmable since there is no DNA. This CDR3 has 11 amino acids. CDR1 and CDR2 from the germline V gene are MDHEN and SYDVKM. CDR3: CASSFGTSKYF.

V and J are TRBV5-1 and TRBJ2-2; TCRdb selects TRBD2, and the lack of DNA leaves this call unchecked. Germline assignment: CDR1 SGHRS and CDR2 YFSETQ. The length of the CDR3 is 15 residues. The CDR3 loop reads CASRVGDGNTGELFF.

The V call is TRBV28, the J call TRBJ2-1. CDR3 length equals 13 residues. Germline V gene lookup returns CDR1 MDHEN and CDR2 SYDVKM. CDR3 residues: CASSLSSFDEQFF.

The chain has TRBV25-1 and TRBJ2-3; no DNA is available, so the TRBD2 call from TCRdb remains unchecked. This CDR3 comprises 15 residues. The germline V gene encodes CDR1 MGHDK and CDR2 SYGVNS. The CDR3 here is CASSYGLALTDTQYF.

The chain joins TRBV29-1 to TRBJ1-2; the TCRdb call, TRBD1, lacks DNA for checking. Germline V lookup: CDR1 SQVTM, CDR2 ANQGSEA. This CDR3 contains 13 residues. CDR3 amino acids: CSVPIDRGYGYTF.

This sequence joins TRBV5-1 and TRBJ2-2. Germline V lookup: CDR1 SGHRS, CDR2 YFSETQ. This CDR3 has 12 amino acids. CDR3 amino acids: CASSLNTGELFF.

The rearrangement joins TRBV29-1 to TRBJ1-2. The CDR3 totals 12 residues. Germline CDR1 is SQVTM and CDR2 is ANQGSEA. CDR3 residues: CSVEGSTNGYTF.

This chain connects TRBV6-2 or TRBV6-3 to TRBJ2-7. Germline V CDR1 and CDR2: MNHEY, SVGEGT. CDR3 length: 12 residues. CDR3: CASSYSSVEQYF.

The genes are TRBV12-3 or TRBV12-4 and TRBJ2-5; the TRBD2 assignment by TCRdb is unverifiable without DNA. This CDR3 region has 13 residues. The CDR3 spells CASSLNPSETQYF.

V and J are TRBV6-5 and TRBJ1-4; TCRdb indicates TRBD1, and absent DNA this call remains unverified. The CDR3 totals 11 residues. Germline values: CDR1 MNHEY, CDR2 SVGAGI. CDR3 amino acids: CASVHQGKLFF.

The chain links TRBV7-3 to TRBJ2-1; TCRdb calls TRBD2, which cannot be checked without DNA. Germline V gene lookup returns CDR1 SGHTA and CDR2 FQGTGA. This CDR3 contains 14 residues. The CDR3 protein is CASSLGGGANEQFF. The complete variable domain, with remaining parts taken from reference TRBV7-3 and TRBJ2-1, reads GAGVSQTPSNKVTEKGKYVELRCDPISGHTALYWYRQSLGQGPEFLIYFQGTGAADDSGLPNDRFFAVRPEGSVSTLKIQRTERGDSAVYLCASSLGGGANEQFFGPGTRLTVL.

CDR3 residues: CAISESEGYEQYF. This rearrangement joins TRBV10-3 to TRBJ2-7. The CDR3 runs to 13 residues. Germline-derived CDR1 and CDR2 are ENHRY and SYGVKD.